These 25 T cell receptor beta chains originate from one sample sequenced in a study of lymphopenia after photon versus proton radiotherapy. Assay: immunoSEQ multiplex PCR; the TCRdb copy retains only in-frame clones and omits some. The sample holds tens of thousands of clones; roughly 89% are singletons and the top ten take about 6.6%. This sample comprised peripheral blood, obtained from a patient treated with proton-based radiotherapy. These receptors originate from a woman in her 70s with pancreatic cancer. Some clones in this sample may be carry-over from other donors' samples.

In its sample, this clone was seen a few times. The chain recombines TRBV2 with TRBJ2-3; possible D gene TRBD2, 6 bases. Between the trimmed V and J ends, which lost 7 bases and 3 bases, there was a span of 23 bases. Germline V lookup: CDR1 SNHLY, CDR2 FYNNEI. The CDR3 consists of 17 residues. CDR3 nucleotides: TGTGCCAGCACAAGACTAAGGTCGGGAGAGGGGACAGATACGCAGTATTTT. This gives the protein CASTRLRSGEGTDTQYF.

This clone was picked up a small number of times. In DNA form, the CDR3 reads TGTGCCAGCAGCCCGACAGATTACGAGCAGTACTTC. This gives the protein CASSPTDYEQYF. The chain employs TRBV7-9 and TRBJ2-7; D is perhaps TRBD1 (5 bases). CDR1 SEHNR and CDR2 FQNEAQ come from the germline V gene (reference sequence). Trimming stripped 5 bases from V and 4 bases from J, with 9 bases between. The CDR3 sequence is 12 residues long.

The chain carries TRBV28 and TRBJ2-2, with TRBD2 matching over 12 bases. The CDR3 runs to 17 residues. V lost 6 bases, J lost 7 bases, and 12 bases stayed unmatched. CDR1 MDHEN and CDR2 SYDVKM come from the germline V gene. DNA for the CDR3: TGTGCCAGCAGCCTTATGACTAGCGGGAGCGCGGGCGGGGAGCTGTTTTTT. Translated: CASSLMTSGSAGGELFF. Variable domain in full (rest from reference TRBV28 and TRBJ2-2): DVKVTQSSRYLVKRTGEKVFLECVQDMDHENMFWYRQDPGLGLRLIYFSYDVKMKEKGDIPEGYSVSREKKERFSLILESASTNQTSMYLCASSLMTSGSAGGELFFGEGSRLTVL.

This clone was picked up one time. The chain combines TRBV6-1 with TRBJ1-1; possibly TRBD1 for D (6 bases). CDR3 length equals 18 residues. Trimming cost V 4 bases and J 1 base, with 22 bases left between them. Per germline, CDR1 MNHNS and CDR2 SASEGT. As DNA, the CDR3 is TGTGCCAGCAGTGGATATGGACAGTGGACCCCGAAGAACACTGAAGCTTTCTTT. Translation gives CASSGYGQWTPKNTEAFF.

The rearrangement uses TRBV28 and TRBJ2-7, with TRBD1 matching over 7 bases. V trimming: 7 bases; J trimming: 0 bases; junction bases outside the gene matches: 9. CDR1 and CDR2 (germline): MDHEN, SYDVKM. The CDR3 loop spans 15 amino acids. The CDR3 DNA is TGTGCCAGCACCCCGTCCCGGGACAGCTCCTACGAGCAGTACTTC. It specifies CASTPSRDSSYEQYF. Full variable domain (rest looked up from reference TRBV28 and TRBJ2-7): DVKVTQSSRYLVKRTGEKVFLECVQDMDHENMFWYRQDPGLGLRLIYFSYDVKMKEKGDIPEGYSVSREKKERFSLILESASTNQTSMYLCASTPSRDSSYEQYFGPGTRLTVT.

The rearrangement uses TRBV19 and TRBJ2-4, with D possibly being TRBD1 (5 bases). The V gene's germline CDR1 is LNHDA and CDR2 SQIVND (reference sequence). The germline V and J ends were trimmed by 1 base and 6 bases, with 13 bases remaining between them. This CDR3 contains 15 residues. The DNA of the CDR3 is TGTGCCAGTAGTATAGGGGGCGGCGCCGGAAACATTCAGTACTTC. Translated: CASSIGGGAGNIQYF.

This rearrangement joins TRBV11-3 to TRBJ2-1, with unresolved D. Trimming took off 0 bases at V and 9 bases at J, with 9 bases between the two ends. This CDR3 comprises 13 residues. The germline gives CDR1 SGHNT, CDR2 YENEEA. The CDR3 nucleotides read TGTGCCAGCAGCTTAGATGTTTGGGGTGAGCAGTTCTTC. This codes for CASSLDVWGEQFF.

The rearrangement uses TRBV15 and TRBJ2-3; no firm D call. The germline gives CDR1 LNHNV, CDR2 YYDKDF (reference sequence). This CDR3 region has 14 residues. V lost 3 bases and J 3 bases, leaving 10 bases between the germline ends. The CDR3 nucleotides read TGTGCCACCAGCAGGTATGGGGTGACAGATACGCAGTATTTT. Protein sequence: CATSRYGVTDTQYF.

The genes are TRBV18 and TRBJ1-5, with 10 positions matching TRBD1. CDR3 length equals 17 residues. The germline gives CDR1 KGHSH, CDR2 LQKENI. V lost 5 bases and J lost 7; bases outside the gene matches: 14. The CDR3 loop reads CASSFSPPGQGRQPQHF. The CDR3 DNA reads as TGTGCCAGCTCATTTTCTCCCCCGGGACAGGGGAGACAGCCCCAGCATTTT.

The V and J genes are TRBV2 and TRBJ2-1; D is unclear. The germline V gene encodes CDR1 SNHLY and CDR2 FYNNEI. Trimming removed 7 bases at V and 9 bases at J, with 16 bases between. The CDR3 sequence is 13 residues long. DNA for the CDR3: TGTGCCAGCACCCTATCGCGGATCAGTGAGCAGTTCTTC. This codes for CASTLSRISEQFF.

This clone was observed once. The rearrangement uses TRBV5-5 and TRBJ2-3, with 8 bases that match TRBD2. V lost 2 bases to trimming and J lost 0 bases; unmatched junction nucleotides: 8. Germline-derived CDR1 and CDR2 are SGHKS and YYEKEE (reference sequence). This CDR3 comprises 17 residues. CDR3 sequence (DNA): TGTGCCAGCAGCTTCTATTTAGCGGGGCCTAGCACAGATACGCAGTATTTT. It translates to CASSFYLAGPSTDTQYF.

The chain recombines TRBV4-1 with TRBJ2-3, with TRBD2 as a possible D gene (5 bases). The CDR3 runs to 17 residues. Between the trimmed V and J ends, which lost 5 bases and 0 bases, there was a span of 18 bases. Per germline, CDR1 MGHRA and CDR2 YSYEKL. The CDR3 is CASSLQGGGGSTDTQYF. The CDR3 DNA reads as TGCGCCAGCAGCTTACAAGGTGGTGGCGGGAGCACAGATACGCAGTATTTT.

The chain is built from TRBV5-6 and TRBJ2-5; 10 bases are shared with TRBD2. This CDR3 has 17 amino acids. Germline CDR1 SGHDT, CDR2 YYEEEE. Germline trimming cut 4 bases from V and 6 bases from J; bases unmatched to any gene: 15. This chain's CDR3 is CASSPGEEREGRKTQYF. CDR3 bases: TGTGCCAGCAGCCCGGGGGAGGAGCGGGAGGGTAGGAAGACCCAGTACTTC.

In its sample, this clone was seen a few times. This rearrangement joins TRBV11-1 to TRBJ1-3; no firm D call. Looked up from germline, CDR1 is SGHAT and CDR2 is FQDESV (reference sequence). Trimming removed 0 bases from V and 0 bases from J, with 3 bases in between. The CDR3 consists of 14 residues. CDR3 nucleotide sequence: TGTGCCAGCAGCTTAGCAGTCTCTGGAAACACCATATATTTT. Protein sequence: CASSLAVSGNTIYF.

This sequence joins TRBV2 and TRBJ2-7; no firm D call. The ends were cut back, 6 bases at V and 1 base at J, with 4 bases in the middle. CDR1 SNHLY and CDR2 FYNNEI come from the germline V gene. The CDR3 has 11 residues. This chain's CDR3 is CASRQSYEQYF. CDR3 sequence (DNA): TGTGCCAGCAGACAGTCCTACGAGCAGTACTTC.

This sequence joins TRBV5-6 and TRBJ1-5; a weak D match, TRBD1 (6 bases). This CDR3 spans 15 amino acids. Germline V gene sequence: CDR1 SGHDT, CDR2 YYEEEE. Trimming took 0 bases from V and 6 from J, leaving 13 bases between them. CDR3 amino acids: CASSLEGGAGQPQHF. The CDR3 DNA reads TGTGCCAGCAGCTTGGAGGGGGGCGCAGGTCAGCCCCAGCATTTT.

V is TRBV7-2 and J is TRBJ2-2, with D perhaps given as TRBD1 or TRBD2 (5 bases each). The CDR3 has 15 residues. Trimming shortened V by 1 base and J by 2 bases, and 8 bases separated the two germline ends. Germline CDR1 reads SGHTA; CDR2 reads FQGNSA. CDR3 coding DNA: TGTGCCAGCAGCTTAGACGGGACCAACACCGGGGAGCTGTTTTTT. Its protein product is CASSLDGTNTGELFF.

This clone was observed a few times. V gene TRBV10-3 combines with J gene TRBJ2-2, with D hard to call. Germline V gene sequence: CDR1 ENHRY, CDR2 SYGVKD. Trimming removed 11 bases at V and 6 bases at J, with 16 bases between. This CDR3 comprises 13 residues. The CDR3 DNA reads as TGTGCCGCGAAAACAGTAATCCCCGGGGAGCTGTTTTTT. Translated: CAAKTVIPGELFF.

The chain uses TRBV27 and TRBJ2-1; TRBD2 aligns across 13 bases. V was pared by 3 bases and J by 7 bases, with 6 bases of the junction left unmatched. The CDR3 is 16 amino acids. The germline V gene encodes CDR1 MNHEY and CDR2 SMNVEV (reference sequence). CDR3 nucleotide sequence: TGTGCCAGCAGTTTCCCCGGGACTAGCGGGGTAAATGAGCAGTTCTTC. Amino acids: CASSFPGTSGVNEQFF.

The CDR3 DNA sequence: TGTGCCAGCATCCGCGAAGGGGGTGACTCCTACGAGCAGTACTTC. Its translation is CASIREGGDSYEQYF. This chain links TRBV6-1 with TRBJ2-7; maybe TRBD1 (6 bases). Trimming stripped 7 bases from V and 0 bases from J, with 16 bases between. The CDR3 has 15 residues. Germline V gene sequence: CDR1 MNHNS, CDR2 SASEGT.

J is TRBJ2-7 and V is TRBV5-8; D is possibly TRBD1 or TRBD2 (6 bases each). CDR3 length equals 16 residues. The germline V gene has CDR1 SGHTS and CDR2 YDEGEE. V was trimmed by 0 bases and J by 7 bases, leaving 20 bases between them. CDR3 in amino acids: CASSLEGGWSGGEQYF. In nucleotides, the CDR3 is TGTGCCAGCAGCTTGGAGGGGGGTTGGAGCGGAGGAGAGCAGTACTTC.

The CDR3 region has the DNA TGTGCCAGCAGTCTCACAACGACAGGGAATGAGCAGTTCTTC. Its translation is CASSLTTTGNEQFF. V gene TRBV28 combines with J gene TRBJ2-1, with 7 bases matching TRBD1. The CDR3 runs to 14 residues. The ends lost 5 bases at V and 7 bases at J; junction bases unmatched: 8. Germline assignment: CDR1 MDHEN and CDR2 SYDVKM.

The rearrangement joins TRBV6-5 to TRBJ2-1; D not certain. CDR3 length equals 13 residues. Between the trimmed V and J ends, which lost 5 bases and 0 bases, there was a span of 5 bases. The germline gives CDR1 MNHEY, CDR2 SVGAGI. CDR3 sequence: CASSPGSYNEQFF. The CDR3 DNA reads TGTGCCAGCAGTCCGGGCTCCTACAATGAGCAGTTCTTC.

A few counts support this clone. The V and J genes are TRBV27 and TRBJ1-2, with a possible D match to TRBD1 (5 bases). There are 14 residues in the CDR3. CDR1 and CDR2 (germline): MNHEY, SMNVEV (reference sequence). Deletions cut 5 bases from V and 4 bases from J, with 14 bases between. CDR3 coding DNA: TGTGCCAGCAGTATCAGGGTCGGAATCTATGGCTACACCTTC. This gives the protein CASSIRVGIYGYTF.

V is TRBV2 and J is TRBJ2-5; 9 bases fit TRBD2. Germline CDR1 SNHLY, CDR2 FYNNEI. Trimming took 7 bases from V and 4 from J; bases not matched to a gene: 7. The CDR3 sequence is 14 residues long. The CDR3 nucleotides are TGTGCCAGCACCATAGCGGGAGACACAGAGACCCAGTACTTC. It translates to CASTIAGDTETQYF.